What follows describes a single TCR beta chain. These data come from a study of blood T cell repertoires in COVID-19. Across the study: The United States, Italy and Spain provided the acute and convalescent COVID-19 samples. Nucleic acid was either cDNA or gDNA, and it came from T cells, B-cell-depleted T cells, or PBMCs.

V was shortened by 3 bases and J by 3 bases, with 10 bases between the two germline ends. This CDR3 has 14 amino acids. Germline V CDR1 and CDR2: MNHNS, SASEGT. Study processing details: Amplified reference gene primers provided the basis for estimating nucleated cell counts. Libraries were prepared by immunoSEQ multiplex PCR; TCRdb keeps only in-frame clonotypes and omits some of them. V and J calls and clone size are given by that table; D and trimming were obtained from the DNA. The table has 150,000 to 200,000 clones, roughly nine tenths seen once. Sequencing input: peripheral blood. This sequence originates from a woman aged 65 to 85 with acute or convalescent COVID-19. V is TRBV6-1 and J is TRBJ2-3, with TRBD2 as a possible D gene (6 bases). The CDR3 loop is CASSETRTTDTQYF. CDR3 sequence (DNA): TGTGCCAGCAGTGAGACTAGGACTACAGATACGCAGTATTTT.